This T cell receptor (beta chain) is drawn from a study of sequential checkpoint blockade in melanoma. V dropped 3 bases and J dropped 2; count of bases not matched to a gene: 3. This CDR3 has 15 amino acids. Germline CDR1 reads KGHSH; CDR2 reads LQKENI. Treatment defined: randomized to nivolumab then ipilimumab (arm A) or the reverse (arm B). The data were produced by immunoSEQ multiplex PCR, yet TCRdb's version contains in-frame clones alone and is incomplete. Of 900 to 1,400 clones in the sample, about a quarter were seen once. Sequenced material: tumor tissue (inferred from file names), taken from a patient given nivolumab and ipilimumab in sequence. The clonotype comes from a human donor with melanoma. The V and J genes are TRBV18 and TRBJ1-5; 8 bases align to TRBD1. DNA of the CDR3: TGTGCCAGCTCACCTGACAGGGGAGGCAATCAGCCCCAGCATTTT. This translates into CASSPDRGGNQPQHF.